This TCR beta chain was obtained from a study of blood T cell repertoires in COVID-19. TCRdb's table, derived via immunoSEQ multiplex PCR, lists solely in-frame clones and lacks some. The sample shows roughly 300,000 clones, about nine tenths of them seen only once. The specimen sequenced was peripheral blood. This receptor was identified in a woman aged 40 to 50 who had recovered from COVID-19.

The CDR3 region has the DNA TGCGCCAGCAGCTTTGGGACAGTACTTGGGTATGGCTACACCTTC. This gives the protein CASSFGTVLGYGYTF. The chain links TRBV5-1 to TRBJ1-2, with 7 bases lining up with TRBD1. From germline, CDR1 is SGHRS and CDR2 YFSETQ. This CDR3 is 15 amino acids long. The J segment lost 5 bases and the V segment lost 2 bases, leaving 9 bases of the junction unmatched.